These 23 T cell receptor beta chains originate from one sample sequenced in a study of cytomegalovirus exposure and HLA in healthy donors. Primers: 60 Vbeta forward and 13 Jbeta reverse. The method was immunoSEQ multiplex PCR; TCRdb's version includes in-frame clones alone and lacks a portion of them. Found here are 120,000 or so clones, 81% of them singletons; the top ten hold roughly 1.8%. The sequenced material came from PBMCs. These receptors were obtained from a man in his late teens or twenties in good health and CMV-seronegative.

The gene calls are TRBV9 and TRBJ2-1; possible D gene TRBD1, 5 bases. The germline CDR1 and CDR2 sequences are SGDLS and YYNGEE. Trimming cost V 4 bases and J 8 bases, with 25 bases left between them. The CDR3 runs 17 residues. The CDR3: CASSPPETAGRRYEQFF. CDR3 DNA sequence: TGTGCCAGCAGCCCCCCTGAAACGGCAGGGCGCAGGTATGAGCAGTTCTTC. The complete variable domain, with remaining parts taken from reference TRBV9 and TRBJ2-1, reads DSGVTQTPKHLITATGQRVTLRCSPRSGDLSVYWYQQSLDQGLQFLIQYYNGEERAKGNILERFSAQQFPDLHSELNLSSLELGDSALYFCASSPPETAGRRYEQFFGPGTRLTVL.

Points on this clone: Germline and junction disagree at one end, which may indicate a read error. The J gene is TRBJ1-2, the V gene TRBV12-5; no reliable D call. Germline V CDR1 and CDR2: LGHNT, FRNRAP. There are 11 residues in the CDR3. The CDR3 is CASGLPHGHTF. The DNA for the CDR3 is TGTGCTAGTGGTTTGCCGCATGGCCACACCTTC. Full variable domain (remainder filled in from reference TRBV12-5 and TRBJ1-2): DARVTQTPRHKVTEMGQEVTMRCQPILGHNTVFWYRQTMMQGLELLAYFRNRAPLDDSGMPKDRFSAEMPDATLATLKIQPSEPRDSAVYFCASGLPHGHTFGSGTRLTVV.

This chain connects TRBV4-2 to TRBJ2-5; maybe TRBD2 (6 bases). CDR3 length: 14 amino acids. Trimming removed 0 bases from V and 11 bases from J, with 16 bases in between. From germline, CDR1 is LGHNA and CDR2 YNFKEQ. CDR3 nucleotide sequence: TGTGCCAGCAGCCAAGAGGAGGGGACGGGGGAGCAGTACTTC. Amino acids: CASSQEEGTGEQYF.

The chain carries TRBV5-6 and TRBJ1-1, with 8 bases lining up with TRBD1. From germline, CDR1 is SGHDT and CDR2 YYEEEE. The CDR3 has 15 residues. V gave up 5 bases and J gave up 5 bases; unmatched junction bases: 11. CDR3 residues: CASSPMRQGKTEAFF. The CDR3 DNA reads TGTGCCAGCAGTCCTATGAGACAGGGGAAGACTGAAGCTTTCTTT. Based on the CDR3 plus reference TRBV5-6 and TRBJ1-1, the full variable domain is DAGVTQSPTHLIKTRGQQVTLRCSPKSGHDTVSWYQQALGQGPQFIFQYYEEEERQRGNFPDRFSGHQFPNYSSELNVNALLLGDSALYLCASSPMRQGKTEAFFGQGTRLTVV.

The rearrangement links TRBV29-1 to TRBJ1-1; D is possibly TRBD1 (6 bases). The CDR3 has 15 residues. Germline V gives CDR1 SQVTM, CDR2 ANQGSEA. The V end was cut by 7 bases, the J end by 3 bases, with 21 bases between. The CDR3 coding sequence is TGCAGCGCTCATACTCCGACAGGCTATTACACTGAAGCTTTCTTT. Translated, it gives CSAHTPTGYYTEAFF.

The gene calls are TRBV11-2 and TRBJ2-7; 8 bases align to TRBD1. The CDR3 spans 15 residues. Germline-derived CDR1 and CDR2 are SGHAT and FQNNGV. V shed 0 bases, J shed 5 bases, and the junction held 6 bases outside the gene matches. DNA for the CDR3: TGTGCCAGCAGCTTAGAGGTGCAGGGGGCCCACGAGCAGTACTTC. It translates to CASSLEVQGAHEQYF.

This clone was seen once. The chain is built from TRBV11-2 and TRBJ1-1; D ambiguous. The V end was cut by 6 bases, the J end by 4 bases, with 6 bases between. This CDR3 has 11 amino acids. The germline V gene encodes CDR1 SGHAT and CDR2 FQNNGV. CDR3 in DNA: TGTGCCAGCAGTGTGGCCACTGAAGCTTTCTTT. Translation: CASSVATEAFF. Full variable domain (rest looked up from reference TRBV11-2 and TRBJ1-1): EAGVAQSPRYKIIEKRQSVAFWCNPISGHATLYWYQQILGQGPKLLIQFQNNGVVDDSQLPKDRFSAERLKGVDSTLKIQPAKLEDSAVYLCASSVATEAFFGQGTRLTVV.

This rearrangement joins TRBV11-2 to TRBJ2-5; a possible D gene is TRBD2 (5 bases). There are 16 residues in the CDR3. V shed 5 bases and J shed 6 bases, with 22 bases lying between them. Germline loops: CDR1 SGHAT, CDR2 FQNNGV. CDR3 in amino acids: CASSPMVSGSRKTQYF. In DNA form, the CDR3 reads TGTGCCAGCAGCCCCATGGTATCGGGGTCGAGGAAGACCCAGTACTTC.

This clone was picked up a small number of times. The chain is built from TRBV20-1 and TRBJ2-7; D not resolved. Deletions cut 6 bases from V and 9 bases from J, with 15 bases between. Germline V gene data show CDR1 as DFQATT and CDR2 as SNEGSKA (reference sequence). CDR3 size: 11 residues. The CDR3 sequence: CSAQAGPRQYF. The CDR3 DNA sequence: TGCAGTGCCCAAGCCGGTCCCCGGCAGTACTTC.

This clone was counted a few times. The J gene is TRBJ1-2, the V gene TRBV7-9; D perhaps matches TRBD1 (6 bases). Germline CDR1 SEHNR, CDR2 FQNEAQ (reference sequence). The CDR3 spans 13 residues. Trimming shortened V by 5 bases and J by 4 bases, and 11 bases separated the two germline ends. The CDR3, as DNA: TGTGCCAGCAGCCCGCCGGACAGCTATGGCTACACCTTC. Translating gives CASSPPDSYGYTF.

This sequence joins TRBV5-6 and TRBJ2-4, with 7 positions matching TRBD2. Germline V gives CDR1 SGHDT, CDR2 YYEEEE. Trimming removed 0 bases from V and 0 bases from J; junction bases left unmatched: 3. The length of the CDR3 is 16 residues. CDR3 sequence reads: CASSLGEGLAKNIQYF. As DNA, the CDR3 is TGTGCCAGCAGCTTGGGGGAGGGGTTAGCCAAAAACATTCAGTACTTC.

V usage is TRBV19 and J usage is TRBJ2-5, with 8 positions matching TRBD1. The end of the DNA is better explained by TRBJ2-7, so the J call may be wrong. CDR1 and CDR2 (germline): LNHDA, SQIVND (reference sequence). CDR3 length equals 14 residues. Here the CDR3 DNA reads TGTGCCAGTAGTATAGAGACAGGGGCCTACGAGCAGTACTTC. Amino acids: CASSIETGAYEQYF.

The CDR3: CASKVRGSNQPQHF. CDR3 nucleotides: TGTGCCAGCAAGGTCAGGGGATCCAATCAGCCCCAGCATTTT. The chain combines TRBV6-5 with TRBJ1-5; tentatively, D is TRBD1 (6 bases). V was pared by 7 bases and J by 3 bases, with 13 bases between. CDR1 and CDR2 (germline): MNHEY, SVGAGI. The CDR3 extends over 14 amino acids.

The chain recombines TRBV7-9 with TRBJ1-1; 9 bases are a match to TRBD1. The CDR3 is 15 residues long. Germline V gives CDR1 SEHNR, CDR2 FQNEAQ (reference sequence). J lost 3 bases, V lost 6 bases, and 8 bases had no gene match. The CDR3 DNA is TGTGCCAGCAGTCCGCCGAGACAGGGGGACACTGAAGCTTTCTTT. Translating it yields CASSPPRQGDTEAFF.

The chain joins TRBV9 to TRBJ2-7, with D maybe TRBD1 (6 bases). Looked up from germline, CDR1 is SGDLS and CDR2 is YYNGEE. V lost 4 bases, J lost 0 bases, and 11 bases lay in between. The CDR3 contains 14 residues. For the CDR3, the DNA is TGTGCCAGCAGCTTTGGACAGAGCTCCTACGAGCAGTACTTC. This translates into CASSFGQSSYEQYF.

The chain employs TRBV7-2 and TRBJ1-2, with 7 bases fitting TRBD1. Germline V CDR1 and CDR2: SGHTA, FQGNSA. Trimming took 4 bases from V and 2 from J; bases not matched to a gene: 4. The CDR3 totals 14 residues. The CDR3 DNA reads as TGTGCCAGCAGCTCCCAGACAGGGAACTATGGCTACACCTTC. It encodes CASSSQTGNYGYTF.

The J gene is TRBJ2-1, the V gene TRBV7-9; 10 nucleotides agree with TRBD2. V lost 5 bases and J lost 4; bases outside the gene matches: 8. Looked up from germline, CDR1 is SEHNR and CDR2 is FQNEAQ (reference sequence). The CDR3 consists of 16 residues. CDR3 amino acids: CASSPGVAGGYNEQFF. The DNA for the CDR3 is TGTGCCAGCAGCCCAGGGGTAGCGGGGGGATACAATGAGCAGTTCTTC.

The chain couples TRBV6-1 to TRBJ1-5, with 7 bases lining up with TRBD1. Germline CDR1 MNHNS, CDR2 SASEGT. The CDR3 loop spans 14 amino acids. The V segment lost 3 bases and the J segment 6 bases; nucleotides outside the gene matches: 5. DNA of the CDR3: TGTGCCAGCAGTGACTCCCCAGGGGGTCAGCCCCAGCATTTT. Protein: CASSDSPGGQPQHF.

Here the CDR3 reads CASSHAPGTGGETQYF. DNA of the CDR3: TGCGCCAGCAGCCATGCCCCCGGGACAGGGGGCGAGACCCAGTACTTC. The rearrangement links TRBV4-1 to TRBJ2-5, with TRBD1 matching over 12 bases. The trim removed 3 bases at V and 5 bases at J, leaving 7 bases unmatched. From germline, CDR1 is MGHRA and CDR2 YSYEKL. This CDR3 is built from 16 residues.

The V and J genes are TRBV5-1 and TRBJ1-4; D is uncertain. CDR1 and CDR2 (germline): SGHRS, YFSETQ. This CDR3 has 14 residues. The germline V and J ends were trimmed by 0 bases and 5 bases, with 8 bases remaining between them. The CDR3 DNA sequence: TGCGCCAGCAGCTTGGGTTGGGAGAATGAAAAACTGTTTTTT. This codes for CASSLGWENEKLFF.

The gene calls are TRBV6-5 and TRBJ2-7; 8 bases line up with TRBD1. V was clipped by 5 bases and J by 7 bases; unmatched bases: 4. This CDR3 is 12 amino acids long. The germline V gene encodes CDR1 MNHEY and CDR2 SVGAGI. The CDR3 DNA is TGTGCCAGCAGTACGACAGGGGTAGAGCAGTACTTC. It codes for CASSTTGVEQYF.

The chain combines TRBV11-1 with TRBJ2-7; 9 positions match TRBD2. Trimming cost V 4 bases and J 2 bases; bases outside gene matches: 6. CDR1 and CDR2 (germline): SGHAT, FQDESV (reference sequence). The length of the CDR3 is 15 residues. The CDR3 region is CASSYARGGTYEQYF. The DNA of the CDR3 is TGTGCCAGCAGCTACGCGCGGGGGGGCACCTACGAGCAGTACTTC. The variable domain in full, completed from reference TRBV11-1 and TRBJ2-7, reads EAEVAQSPRYKITEKSQAVAFWCDPISGHATLYWYRQILGQGPELLVQFQDESVVDDSQLPKDRFSAERLKGVDSTLKIQPAELGDSAMYLCASSYARGGTYEQYFGPGTRLTVT.

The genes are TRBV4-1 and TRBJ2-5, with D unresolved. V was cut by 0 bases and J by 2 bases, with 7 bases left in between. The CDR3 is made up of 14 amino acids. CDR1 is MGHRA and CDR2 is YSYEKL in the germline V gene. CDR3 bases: TGCGCCAGCAGCCAAGACACGGGTCAAGAGACCCAGTACTTC. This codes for CASSQDTGQETQYF.